This T cell receptor (beta chain) was profiled in a study of metastatic and nonmetastatic thyroid tumors. Looked up from germline, CDR1 is SGHRS and CDR2 is YFSETQ. The CDR3 totals 12 residues. The ends were cut back, 0 bases at V and 7 bases at J, with 6 bases in the middle. There were no patients who had received any treatment before thyroid surgery. TCRdb reprocessed the PCR reads using MiXCR. The table shows around 2,800 clones, with roughly a quarter occurring only once. This receptor was identified in a female donor with papillary thyroid cancer or a benign thyroid nodule (not recorded which). Some clones in this sample may be carry-over from other donors' samples. Specimen: tumor tissue. The chain joins TRBV5-1 to TRBJ2-3; D unresolved. CDR3 region: CASSLGTYTQYF. The CDR3 nucleotides are TGCGCCAGCAGCTTGGGAACATATACGCAGTATTTT.